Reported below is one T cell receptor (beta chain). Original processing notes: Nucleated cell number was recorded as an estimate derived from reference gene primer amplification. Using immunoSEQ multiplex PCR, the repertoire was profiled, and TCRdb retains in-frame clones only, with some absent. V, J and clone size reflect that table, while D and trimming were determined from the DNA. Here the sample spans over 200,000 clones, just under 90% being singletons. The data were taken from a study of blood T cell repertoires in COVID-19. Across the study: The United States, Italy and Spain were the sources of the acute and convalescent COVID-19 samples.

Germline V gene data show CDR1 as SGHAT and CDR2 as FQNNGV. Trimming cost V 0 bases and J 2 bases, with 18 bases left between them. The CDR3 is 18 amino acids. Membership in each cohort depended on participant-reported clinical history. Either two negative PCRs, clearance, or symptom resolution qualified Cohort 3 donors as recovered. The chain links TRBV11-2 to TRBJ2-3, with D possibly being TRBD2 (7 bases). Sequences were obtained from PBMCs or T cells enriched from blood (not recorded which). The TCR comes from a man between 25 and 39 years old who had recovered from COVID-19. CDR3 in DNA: TGTGCCAGCAGCTTAGATCTTCGGGGGGCAACAGTCACAGATACGCAGTATTTT. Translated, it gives CASSLDLRGATVTDTQYF.